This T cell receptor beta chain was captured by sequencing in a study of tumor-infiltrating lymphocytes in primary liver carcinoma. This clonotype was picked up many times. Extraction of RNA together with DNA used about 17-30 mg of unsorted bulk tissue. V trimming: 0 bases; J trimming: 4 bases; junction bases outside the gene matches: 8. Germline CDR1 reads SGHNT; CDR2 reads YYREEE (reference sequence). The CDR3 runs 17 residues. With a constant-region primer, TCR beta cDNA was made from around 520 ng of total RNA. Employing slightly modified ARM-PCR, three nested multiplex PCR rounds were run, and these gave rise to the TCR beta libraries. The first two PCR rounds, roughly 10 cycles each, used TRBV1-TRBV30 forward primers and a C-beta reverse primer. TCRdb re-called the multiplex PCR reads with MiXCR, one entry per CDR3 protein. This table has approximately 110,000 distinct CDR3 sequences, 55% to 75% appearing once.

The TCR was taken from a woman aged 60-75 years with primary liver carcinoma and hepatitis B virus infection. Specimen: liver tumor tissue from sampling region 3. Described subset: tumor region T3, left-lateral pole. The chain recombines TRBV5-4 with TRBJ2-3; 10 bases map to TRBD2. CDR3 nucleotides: TGTGCCAGCAGCTTGGTGGGTAGCGGGAGGTCCGCAGATACGCAGTATTTT. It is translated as CASSLVGSGRSADTQYF.